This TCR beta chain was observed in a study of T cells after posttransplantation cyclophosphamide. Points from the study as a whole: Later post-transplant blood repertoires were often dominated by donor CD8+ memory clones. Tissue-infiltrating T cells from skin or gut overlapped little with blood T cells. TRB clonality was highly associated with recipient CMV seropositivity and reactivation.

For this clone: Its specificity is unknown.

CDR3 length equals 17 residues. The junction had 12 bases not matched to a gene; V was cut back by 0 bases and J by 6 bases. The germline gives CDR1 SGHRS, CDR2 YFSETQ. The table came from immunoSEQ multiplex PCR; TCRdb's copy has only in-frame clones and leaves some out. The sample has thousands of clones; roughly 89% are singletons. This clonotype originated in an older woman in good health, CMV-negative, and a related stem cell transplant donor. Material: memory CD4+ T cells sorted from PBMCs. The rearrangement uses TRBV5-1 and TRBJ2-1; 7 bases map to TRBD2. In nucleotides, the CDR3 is TGCGCCAGCAGCTTGGGGCGTGGAAGCGGGGCCCCCAATGAGCAGTTCTTC. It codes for CASSLGRGSGAPNEQFF. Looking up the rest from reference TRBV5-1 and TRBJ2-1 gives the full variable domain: KAGVTQTPRYLIKTRGQQVTLSCSPISGHRSVSWYQQTPGQGLQFLFEYFSETQRNKGNFPGRFSGRQFSNSRSEMNVSTLELGDSALYLCASSLGRGSGAPNEQFFGPGTRLTVL.